The source of this T cell receptor beta chain is a study of identical twins. Overall study results and limits: Models underestimated TCR alpha sharing (out-of-frame) in monozygotic twins. Reduced insertions were recorded for abundant cord blood beta clonotypes, with no such pattern in memory repertoires. Among beta out-of-frame sequences, excess sharing between twins appeared weaker. The study based its conclusions on cross-sectional statistical analysis and did not follow the same donors.

TCRdb used MiXCR to reprocess the 5' RACE reads, holding one entry per CDR3 protein. The sample has 200,000 to 250,000 distinct CDR3 sequences, about 7% seen once; the top ten hold roughly 3.9%. This clonotype has more than one count but fewer than ten. Its target is not known. Germline-derived CDR1 and CDR2 are MDHEN and SYDVKM. The CDR3 runs to 15 residues. V shed 6 bases, J shed 0 bases, and the junction held 5 bases outside the gene matches. Separately, the same data were catalogued under a study of yellow fever vaccine responses in identical twins.

Sample: memory (CD45RO+) T cells sorted from blood. The sequence was collected from a woman between 18 and 30 years old in good health. The rearrangement links TRBV28 to TRBJ2-3; TRBD2 matches 8 bases. The CDR3 protein is CASSGGGTSTDTQYF. In DNA, the CDR3 is TGTGCCAGCAGCGGGGGGGGGACTAGCACAGATACGCAGTATTTT.